The 25 T cell receptor beta chains below were found in one sample sequenced in a study of regulatory T cells in long-lasting Graves disease. This sample's time point: newly diagnosed GD, antithyroid drugs for less than 3 months. Isolated PBMC RNA provided the starting material for the TCR library. Library construction for TCR beta used iRepertoire HTBI primers and Arm-PCR of CDR3 regions. TCRdb independently ran MiXCR on the multiplex PCR reads; one entry per CDR3 protein. The profile covers roughly 360,000 distinct CDR3 sequences, with about 12% appearing a single time and about 19% taken by the ten largest. These data were likewise used in another study, on T cells in Graves' hyperthyroidism and ophthalmopathy.

The sample was peripheral blood mononuclear cells (PBMCs), taken at new diagnosis, from a patient treated with antithyroid drugs. Every receptor here comes from a woman aged 18-29 years with Graves disease.

This chain joins TRBV6-2 or TRBV6-3 and TRBJ2-7, with D possibly being TRBD2 (6 bases). V lost 10 bases to trimming and J lost 0 bases, with 13 bases between them. This CDR3 has 13 amino acids. Germline V gene data show CDR1 as MNHEY and CDR2 as SVGEGT. The CDR3 spells CATGGRDSYEQYF. In DNA, the CDR3 is TGTGCCACCGGAGGGAGAGACTCCTACGAGCAGTACTTC.

This clonotype turned up a few times. This rearrangement joins TRBV20-1 to TRBJ1-2; D is uncertain. The length of the CDR3 is 13 residues. Germline V gene sequence: CDR1 DFQATT, CDR2 SNEGSKA (reference sequence). V was trimmed by 0 bases and J by 5 bases, leaving 10 bases between them. The CDR3 sequence is CSARDGKRYGYTF. Written as DNA, the CDR3 is TGCAGTGCTAGAGATGGGAAGAGGTATGGCTACACCTTC.

This clonotype was observed many times. The V call is TRBV6-1, the J call TRBJ2-7; a possible D gene is TRBD1 (5 bases). The V gene lost 9 bases and the J gene lost 1 base, with 25 bases spanning the gap. Germline-derived CDR1 and CDR2 are MNHNS and SASEGT. The CDR3 runs to 17 residues. CDR3 sequence reads: CASGAALGQADSYEQYF. The CDR3 DNA follows: TGTGCCAGTGGGGCCGCGTTAGGGCAGGCCGATTCCTACGAGCAGTACTTC.

This clonotype was seen a handful of times. The rearrangement links TRBV20-1 to TRBJ2-7; TRBD2 matches 7 bases. The CDR3 contains 14 residues. V was pared by 6 bases and J by 2 bases, with 10 bases of the junction left unmatched. Germline lookup yields CDR1 DFQATT and CDR2 SNEGSKA (reference sequence). The CDR3 protein is CSARGVGLTYEQYF. The CDR3 coding sequence is TGCAGTGCACGGGGGGTGGGACTCACCTACGAGCAGTACTTC.

This clonotype has a handful of counts. A much more abundant neighbour one base away suggests this may be a read error. This chain links TRBV25-1 with TRBJ1-2; D may be TRBD1 (5 bases). The CDR3 contains 11 residues. V was shortened by 5 bases and J by 7 bases, with 8 bases between the two germline ends. CDR1 is MGHDK, CDR2 SYGVNS, per germline. The CDR3 nucleotides are TGTGCCAGCAGTTGGGACGGTGGCTACACCTTC. Its protein product is CASSWDGGYTF.

The chain joins TRBV7-2 to TRBJ2-7, with 8 bases identical to TRBD2. The germline V gene has CDR1 SGHTA and CDR2 FQGNSA. V shed 2 bases, J shed 2 bases, and the junction held 8 bases outside the gene matches. This CDR3 has 16 amino acids. DNA for the CDR3: TGTGCCAGCAGCTTAATCGGCGGGAGGCTTACCTACGAGCAGTACTTC. Protein: CASSLIGGRLTYEQYF.

This clonotype has a count of ten or more. V is TRBV12-3 or TRBV12-4 and J is TRBJ1-4; a possible D gene is TRBD1 (5 bases). The CDR3 is made up of 16 amino acids. Trimming removed 4 bases at V and 7 bases at J, with 19 bases between. CDR3 coding DNA: TGTGCCAGCAGTTCTGCGCACTCCACCGGGGGTGAAAAACTGTTTTTT. It specifies CASSSAHSTGGEKLFF.

This clonotype has more than one count but fewer than ten. J is TRBJ2-7 and V is TRBV6-2 or TRBV6-3; maybe TRBD1 (6 bases). CDR1 is MNHEY and CDR2 is SVGEGT in the germline V gene. V lost 4 bases to trimming and J lost 2 bases, with 9 bases between them. CDR3 size: 13 residues. The CDR3 region is CASSSEGAYEQYV. The CDR3 coding sequence is TGTGCCAGCAGTTCAGAGGGGGCCTACGAGCAGTACGTC.

In its sample, this clonotype was seen many times. The gene calls are TRBV28 and TRBJ2-2, with D tentatively TRBD1 (5 bases). The CDR3 extends over 13 amino acids. Germline CDR1 reads MDHEN; CDR2 reads SYDVKM. Trimming took 6 bases from V and 4 from J, leaving 9 bases between them. CDR3 sequence reads: CASRDKITGELFF. In DNA form, the CDR3 reads TGTGCCAGCAGGGACAAGATCACCGGGGAGCTGTTTTTT.

This clonotype appeared many times. The chain uses TRBV2 and TRBJ1-1; TRBD1 is a possible D gene (5 bases). V was trimmed by 2 bases and J by 5 bases, leaving 12 bases between them. CDR1 SNHLY and CDR2 FYNNEI come from the germline V gene. The CDR3 has 14 amino acids. The CDR3 spells CASSERGRGTEAFF. The CDR3, as DNA: TGTGCCAGCAGTGAACGAGGGAGGGGAACTGAAGCTTTCTTT.

This clonotype was counted many times. V is TRBV24-1 and J is TRBJ2-2; 8 bases are a match to TRBD1. There are 18 residues in the CDR3. V was clipped by 3 bases and J by 5 bases; unmatched bases: 13. CDR1 is KGHDR, CDR2 SFDVKD, per germline. CDR3 amino acids: CATSDPRGRGRGTGELFF. DNA of the CDR3: TGTGCCACCAGTGATCCGAGGGGCAGGGGGCGCGGTACCGGGGAGCTGTTTTTT.

As concerns this clonotype: The likely explanation is a read error, given a far larger clone one base away. V usage is TRBV20-1 and J usage is TRBJ2-7, with 11 bases that match TRBD2. V lost 3 bases, J lost 7 bases, and 17 bases stayed unmatched. The CDR3 extends over 17 amino acids. Germline V gene lookup returns CDR1 DFQATT and CDR2 SNEGSKA (reference sequence). CDR3 sequence: CSARLAGGPTSYNEQYF. CDR3 sequence (DNA): TGCAGTGCTAGGCTAGCGGGGGGCCCGACCTCCTACAATGAGCAGTACTTC.

This clonotype has at least ten counts. The rearrangement links TRBV5-1 to TRBJ1-1; D is ambiguous. The ends were cut back, 4 bases at V and 7 bases at J, with 17 bases in the middle. Germline loops: CDR1 SGHRS, CDR2 YFSETQ. The CDR3 has 14 amino acids. In DNA form, the CDR3 reads TGCGCCAGCAGCCCGCGCCGGCAATTTCTTGAAGCTTTCTTT. The encoded protein is CASSPRRQFLEAFF.

A remark on this clonotype: This may come from a read error, since a much larger clone is one base off. No conserved phenylalanine or tryptophan is present at the end of the CDR3, so a read error is the likely explanation. The chain carries TRBV12-3 or TRBV12-4 and TRBJ2-7, with a possible D match to TRBD1 (5 bases). V was trimmed by 5 bases and J by 5 bases, leaving 10 bases between them. The CDR3 has 12 residues. As DNA, the CDR3 is TGTGCCAGCAGTCCCCAGGGAAACGAGCAGTACCTC. Translation: CASSPQGNEQYL.

This clonotype has just a few counts. The V call is TRBV9, the J call TRBJ1-2, with TRBD1 matching over 8 bases. Per germline, CDR1 SGDLS and CDR2 YYNGEE. J was trimmed by 4 bases and V by 3 bases; bases with no gene match: 8. The CDR3 consists of 15 residues. The CDR3 here is CASSESTGAAYGYTF. Here the CDR3 DNA reads TGTGCCAGCAGCGAGTCGACAGGGGCTGCCTATGGCTACACCTTC. The variable domain in full, with the rest retrieved from reference TRBV9 and TRBJ1-2, is DSGVTQTPKHLITATGQRVTLRCSPRSGDLSVYWYQQSLDQGLQFLIQYYNGEERAKGNILERFSAQQFPDLHSELNLSSLELGDSALYFCASSESTGAAYGYTFGSGTRLTVV.

This clonotype appeared many times. This chain joins TRBV5-1 and TRBJ1-4; D remains unclear. Trimming left V 4 bases short and J 8 bases short, with 12 bases between. The CDR3 covers 13 residues. Germline V CDR1 and CDR2: SGHRS, YFSETQ. Here the CDR3 reads CASSPKLGEKLFF. CDR3 in DNA: TGCGCCAGCAGCCCAAAATTGGGGGAAAAACTGTTTTTT. The variable domain in full, with the rest retrieved from reference TRBV5-1 and TRBJ1-4, is KAGVTQTPRYLIKTRGQQVTLSCSPISGHRSVSWYQQTPGQGLQFLFEYFSETQRNKGNFPGRFSGRQFSNSRSEMNVSTLELGDSALYLCASSPKLGEKLFFGSGTQLSVL.

The table lists this clonotype with many counts. This chain links TRBV20-1 with TRBJ1-1; the D gene is possibly TRBD1 (5 bases). The V and J ends lost 3 bases and 4 bases respectively, with 9 bases between them. CDR3 length: 12 amino acids. Germline loops: CDR1 DFQATT, CDR2 SNEGSKA (reference sequence). This chain's CDR3 is CSARGRGTEAFF. The CDR3 region has the DNA TGCAGTGCTAGGGGGCGCGGCACTGAAGCTTTCTTT.

This clonotype has only a few counts. This chain joins TRBV9 and TRBJ2-3; no clear D. Germline-derived CDR1 and CDR2 are SGDLS and YYNGEE. With 2 bases removed from V and 0 bases from J, the gap between germline ends came to 19 bases. This CDR3 comprises 18 residues. The CDR3 region is CASSVFGSSRVSTDTQYF. CDR3 DNA: TGTGCCAGCAGCGTGTTCGGATCTTCCCGGGTGAGCACAGATACGCAGTATTTT.

The chain employs TRBV4-1 and TRBJ2-1; 10 bases agree with TRBD1. With V trimmed by 3 bases and J by 7 bases, 9 bases remained unmatched. The CDR3 is made up of 16 amino acids. Germline lookup yields CDR1 MGHRA and CDR2 YSYEKL. The CDR3 DNA follows: TGCGCCAGCAGCCACGACCGGGACAGGGGTAGGAATGAGCAGTTCTTC. Encoded protein: CASSHDRDRGRNEQFF.

In this sample, this clonotype turned up many times. This sequence joins TRBV28 and TRBJ1-2, with no clear D. Germline V gene sequence: CDR1 MDHEN, CDR2 SYDVKM. Deletions cut 2 bases from V and 4 bases from J, with 14 bases between. The CDR3 is made up of 15 amino acids. CDR3 sequence reads: CASSLTEFLTYGYTF. Written as DNA, the CDR3 is TGTGCCAGCAGTTTAACCGAATTCCTAACCTATGGCTACACCTTC.

The J gene is TRBJ2-5, the V gene TRBV20-1, with 7 positions matching TRBD2. The length of the CDR3 is 14 residues. Unmatched junction bases numbered 7, after V lost 4 bases and J lost 2 bases. CDR1 is DFQATT, CDR2 SNEGSKA, per germline (reference sequence). CDR3 loop: CSAKPWEGQETQYF. The CDR3, as DNA: TGCAGTGCTAAGCCCTGGGAGGGACAAGAGACCCAGTACTTC.

At least ten counts were recorded for this clonotype. The CDR3 loop is CASSLAASGSYNEQFF. The DNA for the CDR3 is TGCGCCAGCAGCTTGGCGGCTAGCGGGAGCTACAATGAGCAGTTCTTC. The chain uses TRBV5-1 and TRBJ2-1; 10 bases are shared with TRBD2. V was clipped by 0 bases and J by 3 bases; unmatched bases: 3. There are 16 residues in the CDR3. Looked up from germline, CDR1 is SGHRS and CDR2 is YFSETQ.

The sample holds a few counts of this clonotype. A read error is the likely source, as a far larger clone sits one nucleotide away. This sequence joins TRBV2 and TRBJ2-7; tentatively, D is TRBD1 (8 bases). V dropped 6 bases and J dropped 7 bases, with 25 bases sitting between them. CDR1 is SNHLY and CDR2 is FYNNEI in the germline V gene. The CDR3 spans 16 residues. The CDR3: CASSANRGGTDNEQYF. CDR3 nucleotides: TGTGCCAGCAGCGCTAACAGGGGGGGGACGGACAATGAGCAGTACTTC.

The table lists this clonotype with a few counts. The CDR3 nucleotides are TGTGCCAGCAGTTTACCGAAGAATGGGGGCAGCTCCTATAATTCACCCCTCCACTTT. Its protein is CASSLPKNGGSSYNSPLHF. V is TRBV12-3 or TRBV12-4 and J is TRBJ1-6, with a possible D match to TRBD1 (6 bases). The CDR3 is made up of 19 amino acids. V lost 2 bases and J 0 bases, leaving 17 bases between the germline ends.

There are many counts of this clonotype. V and J are TRBV2 and TRBJ1-1; D unresolved. The germline gives CDR1 SNHLY, CDR2 FYNNEI. V lost 7 bases and J lost 3, with 15 bases in between. The CDR3 runs 14 residues. CDR3 amino acids: CASISRVIYTEAFF. Written as DNA, the CDR3 is TGTGCCAGCATCAGCCGGGTGATCTACACTGAAGCTTTCTTT.